One sample yielded the 10 T cell receptor beta chains listed below, sequenced in a study of cytomegalovirus exposure and HLA in healthy donors. The PCR used 60 Vbeta and 13 Jbeta primers. This table comes from immunoSEQ multiplex PCR, and its TCRdb copy is limited to in-frame clones, with some not included. The table lists under 150,000 clones, over 60% of them singletons. Sequenced material: PBMCs. Source of these receptors: a human donor in good health.

The chain combines TRBV7-2 with TRBJ2-7; 16 bases align to TRBD2. The CDR3 covers 17 residues. The V gene's germline CDR1 is SGHTA and CDR2 FQGNSA. V gave up 0 bases and J gave up 2 bases; unmatched junction bases: 1. For the CDR3, the DNA is TGTGCCAGCAGCTTAGCCGGGACTAGCGGGGGGGCCTACGAGCAGTACTTC. Its protein product is CASSLAGTSGGAYEQYF.

The chain uses TRBV12-5 and TRBJ2-7; TRBD1 is a possible D gene (6 bases). CDR1 is LGHNT, CDR2 FRNRAP, per germline. V was pared by 7 bases and J by 3 bases, with 13 bases between. The CDR3 spans 13 residues. The CDR3 coding sequence is TGTGCTAGTGCCTACGACAGGAGCTACGAGCAGTACTTC. Its protein product is CASAYDRSYEQYF.

The chain is built from TRBV16 and TRBJ1-5; D not certain. The germline V gene encodes CDR1 KGHSY and CDR2 FQNENV. V was cut by 1 base and J by 0 bases, with 10 bases left in between. The CDR3 totals 16 residues. The CDR3 nucleotides read TGTGCCAGCAGCCAATACGCGTTTACTAGCAATCAGCCCCAGCATTTT. Amino acids: CASSQYAFTSNQPQHF.

The J gene is TRBJ2-1, the V gene TRBV4-1, with D perhaps TRBD2 (5 bases). Germline CDR1 and CDR2: MGHRA and YSYEKL. The CDR3 consists of 13 residues. Trimming took 1 base from V and 12 from J, leaving 13 bases between them. The CDR3 loop reads CASSQGFSEGQFF. CDR3 sequence (DNA): TGCGCCAGCAGCCAAGGGTTTTCTGAGGGGCAGTTCTTC.

The chain recombines TRBV6-1 with TRBJ2-7; D unresolved. The V end was cut by 6 bases, the J end by 6 bases, with 9 bases between. CDR1 is MNHNS and CDR2 is SASEGT in the germline V gene. This CDR3 is 11 amino acids long. This chain's CDR3 is CASRFAFEQYF. CDR3 bases: TGTGCCAGCAGATTTGCGTTCGAGCAGTACTTC.

This sequence joins TRBV5-1 and TRBJ2-5; 10 bases line up with TRBD2. The CDR3 length is 15 residues. J lost 4 bases, V lost 4 bases, and 7 bases had no gene match. CDR1 and CDR2 from the germline V gene are SGHRS and YFSETQ. The chain's CDR3 is CASSTSGAGGETQYF. The CDR3 DNA reads as TGCGCCAGCAGCACTAGCGGGGCTGGGGGAGAGACCCAGTACTTC. Based on the CDR3 plus reference TRBV5-1 and TRBJ2-5, the full variable domain is KAGVTQTPRYLIKTRGQQVTLSCSPISGHRSVSWYQQTPGQGLQFLFEYFSETQRNKGNFPGRFSGRQFSNSRSEMNVSTLELGDSALYLCASSTSGAGGETQYFGPGTRLLVL.

This clone was counted between two and nine times. The CDR3 sequence is CASSSGTKETQYF. CDR3 sequence (DNA): TGTGCCAGCAGCTCCGGGACTAAGGAGACCCAGTACTTC. The chain is built from TRBV5-6 and TRBJ2-5, with 7 bases fitting TRBD2. The CDR3 totals 13 residues. V lost 3 bases and J lost 5; bases outside the gene matches: 4. Germline values: CDR1 SGHDT, CDR2 YYEEEE.

CDR3 loop: CASSLLIGGRNTGELFF. The CDR3, as DNA: TGTGCCAGCAGTTTATTAATTGGCGGCCGGAACACCGGGGAGCTGTTTTTT. The gene calls are TRBV28 and TRBJ2-2; D unresolved. The V end was cut by 1 base, the J end by 1 base, with 13 bases between. The CDR3 is 17 residues long. Germline values: CDR1 MDHEN, CDR2 SYDVKM.

This sequence joins TRBV11-1 and TRBJ2-5, with D hard to call. The CDR3 sequence is 14 residues long. Germline CDR1 is SGHAT and CDR2 is FQDESV (reference sequence). The V end lost 1 base, the J end lost 1 base, and 7 bases lay between the germline ends. The CDR3 loop reads CASSLDPVQETQYF. CDR3 bases: TGTGCCAGCAGCTTAGACCCAGTCCAAGAGACCCAGTACTTC.

This CDR3 is CASSLAPQGIGNEQFF. The CDR3 DNA follows: TGTGCCAGCAGCTTAGCGCCCCAGGGGATTGGAAATGAGCAGTTCTTC. The rearrangement joins TRBV7-2 to TRBJ2-1; a weak D match, TRBD1 (6 bases). CDR1 and CDR2 from the germline V gene are SGHTA and FQGNSA. V was cut by 0 bases and J by 7 bases, with 16 bases left in between. The CDR3 loop spans 16 amino acids.